This record covers a single T cell receptor (beta chain). Original processing notes: Reference gene primer amplification yielded estimated nucleated cell counts. Some clones are missing from TCRdb's copy, which holds only in-frame ones; the method was immunoSEQ multiplex PCR. That table is the source of V, J and clone size, and D and trimming were worked out from the DNA. The sample has about 220,000 clones, around 87% seen once. The source of the sample is a study of blood T cell repertoires in COVID-19. Study-level information: T cells, B-cell-depleted T cells, or PBMCs provided the cDNA or gDNA that served as material.

This TCR was recovered from a man aged 25-40 years who had been exposed to COVID-19. Sequencing was performed on PBMCs or T cells enriched from blood (not recorded which).

The CDR3 nucleotides are TGTGCCATCCTGACAGGGTCGGGAGAGACCCAGTACTTC. It is translated as CAILTGSGETQYF. V is TRBV2 and J is TRBJ2-5, with 7 bases matching TRBD1. Germline CDR1 SNHLY, CDR2 FYNNEI. This CDR3 region has 13 residues. V lost 10 bases to trimming and J lost 4 bases; unmatched junction nucleotides: 9. Variable domain in full (rest from reference TRBV2 and TRBJ2-5): EPEVTQTPSHQVTQMGQEVILRCVPISNHLYFYWYRQILGQKVEFLVSFYNNEISEKSEIFDDQFSVERPDGSNFTLKIRSTKLEDSAMYFCAILTGSGETQYFGPGTRLLVL.